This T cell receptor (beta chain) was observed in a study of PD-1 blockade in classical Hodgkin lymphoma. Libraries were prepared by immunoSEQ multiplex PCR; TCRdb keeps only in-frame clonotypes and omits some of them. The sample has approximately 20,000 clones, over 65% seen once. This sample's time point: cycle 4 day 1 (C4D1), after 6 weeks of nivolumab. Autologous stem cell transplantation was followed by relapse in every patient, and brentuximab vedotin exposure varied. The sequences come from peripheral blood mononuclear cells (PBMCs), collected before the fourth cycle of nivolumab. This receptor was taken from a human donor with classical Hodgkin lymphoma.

CDR3 sequence reads: CASRGSGNTIYF. CDR3 coding DNA: TGTGCCAGCAGGGGCTCTGGAAACACCATATATTTT. The rearrangement uses TRBV7-9 and TRBJ1-3; D is unclear. Trimming took 6 bases from V and 0 from J, leaving 3 bases between them. The CDR3 sequence is 12 residues long. Germline CDR1 and CDR2: SEHNR and FQNEAQ (reference sequence).